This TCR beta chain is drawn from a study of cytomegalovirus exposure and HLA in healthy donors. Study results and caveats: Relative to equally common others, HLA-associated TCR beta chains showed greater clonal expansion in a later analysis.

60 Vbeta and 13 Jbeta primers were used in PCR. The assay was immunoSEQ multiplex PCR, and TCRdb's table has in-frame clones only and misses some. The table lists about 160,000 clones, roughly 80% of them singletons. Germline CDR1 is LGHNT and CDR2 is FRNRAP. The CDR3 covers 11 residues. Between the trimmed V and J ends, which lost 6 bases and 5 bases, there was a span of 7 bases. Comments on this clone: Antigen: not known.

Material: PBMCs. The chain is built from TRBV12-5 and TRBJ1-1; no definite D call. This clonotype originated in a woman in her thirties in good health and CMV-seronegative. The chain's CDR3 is CASGGWTEAFF. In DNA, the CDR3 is TGTGCTAGTGGCGGGTGGACTGAAGCTTTCTTT.